Included here is one T cell receptor (beta chain) sequence, with context. What this receptor recognizes is not known. No per-base quality is available; no much larger clone lies one base away. TCR alpha and beta CDR3 regions were amplified with the iRepertoire nested amplicon-rescue multiplex PCR (arm-PCR) platform from RNA. The input for one-step reverse transcription and amplification was about 95-450 ng of either tissue mRNA or PBMC total RNA. Following bead purification, Illumina adapters were added by a secondary multiplex PCR, and the libraries were gel-purified between 200 and 400 bp. Libraries carried internal 6-nucleotide barcodes used for demultiplexing. Sequencing of libraries was performed on an Illumina MiSeq with 2x220 or 2x250 nucleotide paired-end reads. The original methods were these. Paired reads were merged using FLASH 1.2.11 and were aligned to the GRCh37 human genome using BWA-MEM, after which TRA and TRB reads were extracted. V and J assignment used an IMGT-derived reference of cassette sequences and CDR3 motifs that included pseudogenes. Three-frame translation of reads was performed, and productive CDR3s were defined as those with a C...FGXG motif and no stop codons. Unique combinations of V-J cassette pair and CDR3 amino acid sequence were defined as clonotypes. Hamming distance filtering was applied to reads, with thresholds set by the sequence error rate of each sample in mapped regions. TCRdb reanalyzed the raw reads on its own, using fastp at Q25 for trimming and MiXCR for clone calling, and kept in-frame beta chains. Rows are unified per CDR3 protein, each entry keeping the most common DNA and genes. The V and J calls here are based on TCRdb, not the publication. Within this sample are under 200,000 distinct CDR3 sequences, with around 42% of them counted one time only. Clones ranked in the top ten supply under 6.5% of the sample.

This sample was included in a study of glioma-infiltrating T cells (dated by TCRdb to the mid-2010s). With regard to the full study: Sequencing of TCR alpha- and beta-chain repertoires was performed on glioma tissue, on non-neoplastic brain tissue, and on matched peripheral blood mononuclear cells. Each tissue-infiltrating repertoire was compared with the same patient's peripheral blood repertoire to measure divergence between tissue and blood T-cell populations. Three low-grade glioma patients, fewer than 10 primary glioblastoma patients and three non-glioma patients contributing non-neoplastic brain tissue were included in the paired cohort. The research as a whole found: Only a very small number of CDR3 sequences turned up in both tissue and blood, a result put down to high CDR3 diversity combined with limited sampling. VJ-independent divergence between tissue and blood was below expectation in non-neoplastic patients but above expectation in all gliomas, especially low-grade gliomas. Group comparisons were based on small numbers of patients: three non-neoplastic, three low-grade glioma and several glioblastoma patients.

From its cysteine to its phenylalanine, the CDR3 spans 16 amino acids. Only CDR3 DNA remains: 48 bases, in frame from the first base. Relative to germline, V is missing 4 bases and J is missing 3 bases, with 10 bases of the junction outside any gene match. As encoded in the germline V gene, CDR1 is MDHEN while CDR2 is SYDVKM. Specimen: glioma tissue, nonneoplastic brain tissue, or PBMCs (not recorded which). The chain is encoded by TRBV28 joined to TRBJ2-3; TRBD1 matches 7 bases in the middle. The sequence came from a human donor with low-grade glioma or glioblastoma, undergoing nonglioma brain surgery, or in good health (not recorded which). The CDR3 is CASSSPGQAGTDTQYF. The bases read TGTGCCAGCAGTTCCCCAGGACAGGCCGGGACAGATACGCAGTATTTT.